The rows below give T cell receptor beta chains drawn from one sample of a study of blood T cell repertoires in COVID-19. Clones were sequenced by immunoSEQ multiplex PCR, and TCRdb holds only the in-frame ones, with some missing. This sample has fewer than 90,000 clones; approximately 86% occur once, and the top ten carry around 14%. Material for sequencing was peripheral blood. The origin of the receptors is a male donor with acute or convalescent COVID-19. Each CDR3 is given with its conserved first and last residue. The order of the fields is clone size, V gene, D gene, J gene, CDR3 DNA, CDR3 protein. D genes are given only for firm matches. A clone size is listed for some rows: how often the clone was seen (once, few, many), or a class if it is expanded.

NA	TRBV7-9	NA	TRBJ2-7	TGTGCCAGCAGCCCGTGGGTGCAGGATAGCGAGCAGTACTTC	CASSPWVQDSEQYF
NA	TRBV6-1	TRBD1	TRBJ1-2	TGTGCCAGCAGTGATGGGGGACAGGGGAACACCTTC	CASSDGGQGNTF
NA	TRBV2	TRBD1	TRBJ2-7	TGTGCCAGCAGTGAAAGGACAGGGGCACCCTACTACGAGCAGTACTTC	CASSERTGAPYYEQYF
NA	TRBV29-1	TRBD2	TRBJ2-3	TGCAGCGTTCAACTAGCGGGAGTCACAGATACGCAGTATTTT	CSVQLAGVTDTQYF
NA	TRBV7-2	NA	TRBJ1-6	TGTGCCAGCAGCTTAGCGCGGGGGGATAATTCACCCCTCCACTTT	CASSLARGDNSPLHF
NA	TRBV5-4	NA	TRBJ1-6	TGTGCCAGCAGCTTACCGACAGGCGGGGGGATTTCACCCCTCCACTTT	CASSLPTGGGISPLHF
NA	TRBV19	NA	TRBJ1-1	TGTGCCAGTAGGACAGACGGGGGAGGTGAAGCTTTCTTT	CASRTDGGGEAFF
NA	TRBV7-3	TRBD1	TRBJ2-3	TGTGCCAGCAGCCGGACAGGTTCTAGCACAGATACGCAGTATTTT	CASSRTGSSTDTQYF
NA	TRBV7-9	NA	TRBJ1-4	TGTGCCAGCAGCCGAGAGGGGGCTAATGAAAAACTGTTTTTT	CASSREGANEKLFF
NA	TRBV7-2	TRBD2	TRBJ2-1	TGTGCCAGCAGCTTAGCGAGGTTGCGGGGGGGTAATGAGCAGTTCTTC	CASSLARLRGGNEQFF
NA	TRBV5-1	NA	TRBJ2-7	TGCGCCAGCAGCCCGGACAGCAACTCCTACGAGCAGTACTTC	CASSPDSNSYEQYF
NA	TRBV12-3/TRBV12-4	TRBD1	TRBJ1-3	TGTGCCAGCAGCCAGGACAGGATCATATATTTT	CASSQDRIIYF
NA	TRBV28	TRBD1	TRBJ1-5	TGTGCCAGCAGCGCCGGGACAGGGGTAGGACAGCCCCAGCATTTT	CASSAGTGVGQPQHF
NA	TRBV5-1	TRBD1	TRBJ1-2	TGCGCCAGCACCCTCCCGGGACAGGGGTTAAACTATGGCTACACCTTC	CASTLPGQGLNYGYTF
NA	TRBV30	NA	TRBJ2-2	TGTGCCTGGAGCGTGTCCCACGGAGGTCTGCAAGTGGGGGAGCTGTTTTTT	CAWSVSHGGLQVGELFF
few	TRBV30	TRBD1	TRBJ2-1	TGTGCCTGGGCGGGACAGGGATACAATGAGCAGTTCTTC	CAWAGQGYNEQFF
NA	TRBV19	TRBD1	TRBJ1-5	TGTGCCAGTAGTATAGAAGGGGGCTTCGGGGGCAATCAGCCCCAGCATTTT	CASSIEGGFGGNQPQHF
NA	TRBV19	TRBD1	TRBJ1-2	TGTGCCAGTAGCAACTACCGAGAGGGGGCAGGAGGTGGCTACACCTTC	CASSNYREGAGGGYTF
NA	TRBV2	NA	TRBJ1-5	TGTGCCAGCAGGGACAGCAGCCAGCCCCAGCATTTT	CASRDSSQPQHF
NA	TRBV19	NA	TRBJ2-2	TGTGCCAGTAGCGAGCAGGGACTCACCGGGGAGCTGTTTTTT	CASSEQGLTGELFF
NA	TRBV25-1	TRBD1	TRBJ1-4	TGTGCCAGCAGTGGACAGGGGGCGAGAGAAAAACTGTTTTTT	CASSGQGAREKLFF
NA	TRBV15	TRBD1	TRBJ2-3	TGTGCCACCAGCAGAGCCCCAGGGGGCGCCGGCACAGATACGCAGTATTTT	CATSRAPGGAGTDTQYF
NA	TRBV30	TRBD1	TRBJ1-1	TGTGCCTGGGGTCCTTCTTTAGGGGGCCCCAAACAGGGTGAAGCTTTCTTT	CAWGPSLGGPKQGEAFF
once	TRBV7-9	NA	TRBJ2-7	TGTGCCAGCAGCTACCCGGGGGGCAACTACGAGCAGTACTTC	CASSYPGGNYEQYF
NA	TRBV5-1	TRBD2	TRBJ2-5	TGCGCCAGCAGCATGGGACTAGGAGAGACCCAGTACTTC	CASSMGLGETQYF
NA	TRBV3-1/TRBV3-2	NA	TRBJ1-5	TGTGCCAGCAGCCAACAGGGGAGCAATCAGCCCCAGCATTTT	CASSQQGSNQPQHF
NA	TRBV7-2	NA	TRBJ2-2	TGTGCCAGCAGCTTAGTCCAGGCGAACACCGGGGAGCTGTTTTTT	CASSLVQANTGELFF
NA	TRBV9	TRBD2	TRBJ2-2	TGTGCCAGCAGCCTAGCGGGGGGGCTCCGTAACACCGGGGAGCTGTTTTTT	CASSLAGGLRNTGELFF
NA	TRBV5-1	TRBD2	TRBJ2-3	TGCGCCAGCAGCCCCGTCGGGACTACAAGCACAGATACGCAGTATTTT	CASSPVGTTSTDTQYF
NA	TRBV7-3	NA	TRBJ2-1	TGTGCCAGCAGCATAGGGGGTCGGGTGGATGAGCAGTTCTTC	CASSIGGRVDEQFF
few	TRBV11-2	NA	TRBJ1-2	TGTGCCAGCAGCTTAGATCGGTCAGGGTCAAGCTACACCTTC	CASSLDRSGSSYTF
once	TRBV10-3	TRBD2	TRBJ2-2	TGTGCCATCAGTGAGTCGACTCTAGCGGTGGACACCGGGGAGCTGTTTTTT	CAISESTLAVDTGELFF
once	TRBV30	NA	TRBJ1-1	TGTGCCTGGAGTGTACGAAGGGGGAATGAAGCTTTCTTT	CAWSVRRGNEAFF